This T cell receptor beta chain came from a study of T cell clones after liver transplantation. Trimming cost V 0 bases and J 3 bases; bases outside gene matches: 2. Germline lookup yields CDR1 MNHEY and CDR2 SMNVEV (reference sequence). The CDR3 totals 16 residues. Assay used: immunoSEQ multiplex PCR; TCRdb lists only in-frame clones, some missing. Found here are roughly 53,000 clones, approximately 77% of them singletons; the top ten hold around 9.6%. This sequence joins TRBV27 and TRBJ2-2; 9 nucleotides agree with TRBD1. Here the sequenced sample was CD4+ T cells from blood, taken at the 22-month timepoint. The source is a human patient who received a liver transplant. Part of the T cell pool may stem from the graft donor. This CDR3 is CASSLSGTGYTGELFF. CDR3 DNA: TGTGCCAGCAGTTTATCCGGGACAGGGTACACCGGGGAGCTGTTTTTT.